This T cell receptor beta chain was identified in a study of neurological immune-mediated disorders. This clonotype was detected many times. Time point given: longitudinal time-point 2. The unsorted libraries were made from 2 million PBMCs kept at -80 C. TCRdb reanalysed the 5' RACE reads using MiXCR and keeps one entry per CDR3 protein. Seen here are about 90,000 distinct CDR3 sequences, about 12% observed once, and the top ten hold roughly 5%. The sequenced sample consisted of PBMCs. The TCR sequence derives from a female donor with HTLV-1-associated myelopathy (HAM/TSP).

CDR3 in amino acids: CASSLDDSYEQYF. CDR3 nucleotides: TGCGCCAGCAGCTTGGATGACAGCTACGAGCAGTACTTC. The chain employs TRBV5-1 and TRBJ2-7, with D perhaps matching TRBD1 (5 bases). CDR1 is SGHRS and CDR2 is YFSETQ in the germline V gene. The germline V and J ends were trimmed by 0 bases and 3 bases, with 7 bases remaining between them. This CDR3 spans 13 amino acids. Full variable domain (outside the CDR3, taken from reference TRBV5-1 and TRBJ2-7): KAGVTQTPRYLIKTRGQQVTLSCSPISGHRSVSWYQQTPGQGLQFLFEYFSETQRNKGNFPGRFSGRQFSNSRSEMNVSTLELGDSALYLCASSLDDSYEQYFGPGTRLTVT.